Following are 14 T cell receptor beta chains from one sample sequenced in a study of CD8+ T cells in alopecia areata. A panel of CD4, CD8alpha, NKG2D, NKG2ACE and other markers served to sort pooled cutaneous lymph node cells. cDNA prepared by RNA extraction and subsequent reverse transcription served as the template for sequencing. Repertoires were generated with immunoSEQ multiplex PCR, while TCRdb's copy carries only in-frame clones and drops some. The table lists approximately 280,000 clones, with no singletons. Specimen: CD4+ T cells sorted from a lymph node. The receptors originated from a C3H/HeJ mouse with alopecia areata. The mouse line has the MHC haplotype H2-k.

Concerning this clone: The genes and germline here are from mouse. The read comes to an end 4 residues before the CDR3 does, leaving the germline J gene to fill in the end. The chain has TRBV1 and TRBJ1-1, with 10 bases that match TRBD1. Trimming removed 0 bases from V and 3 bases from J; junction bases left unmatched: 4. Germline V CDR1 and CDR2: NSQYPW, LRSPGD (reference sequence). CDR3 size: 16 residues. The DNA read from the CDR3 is TGCACCTGCAGTGCAGACCGTGGGACAGGGGACACA. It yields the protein CTCSADRGTGDT. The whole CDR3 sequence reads CTCSADRGTGDTEVFF.

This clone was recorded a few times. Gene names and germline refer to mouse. The DNA read from the CDR3 is TGTGCCAGCAGTGTGGTTAGTGCAGAA. Amino acids: CASSVVSAE. Given in full, the CDR3 is CASSVVSAETLYF. The chain combines TRBV13-1 with TRBJ2-3; D gene ambiguous. Read sequence stops 4 residues before the CDR3 end, and the germline J gene provides the missing end. The CDR3 has 13 residues. With 3 bases removed from V and 0 bases from J, the gap between germline ends came to 5 bases. From germline, CDR1 is NSHNY and CDR2 SYGAGN.

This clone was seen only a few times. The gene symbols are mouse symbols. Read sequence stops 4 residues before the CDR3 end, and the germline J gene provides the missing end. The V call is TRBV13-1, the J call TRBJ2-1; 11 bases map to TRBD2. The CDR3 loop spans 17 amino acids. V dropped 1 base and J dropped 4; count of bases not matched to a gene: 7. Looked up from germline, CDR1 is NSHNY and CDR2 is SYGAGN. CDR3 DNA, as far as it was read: TGTGCCAGCAGTGATCTCCGACTGGGGGGGGCATATGCT. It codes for CASSDLRLGGAYA. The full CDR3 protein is CASSDLRLGGAYAEQFF.

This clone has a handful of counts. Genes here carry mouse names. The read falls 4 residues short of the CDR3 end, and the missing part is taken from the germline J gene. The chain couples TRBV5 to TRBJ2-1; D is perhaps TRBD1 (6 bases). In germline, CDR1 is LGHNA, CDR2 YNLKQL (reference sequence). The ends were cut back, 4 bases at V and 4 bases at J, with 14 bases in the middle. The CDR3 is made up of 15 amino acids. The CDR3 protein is CASSPEGQKYAEQFF. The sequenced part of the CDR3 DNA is TGTGCCAGCAGCCCAGAGGGACAAAAATATGCT.

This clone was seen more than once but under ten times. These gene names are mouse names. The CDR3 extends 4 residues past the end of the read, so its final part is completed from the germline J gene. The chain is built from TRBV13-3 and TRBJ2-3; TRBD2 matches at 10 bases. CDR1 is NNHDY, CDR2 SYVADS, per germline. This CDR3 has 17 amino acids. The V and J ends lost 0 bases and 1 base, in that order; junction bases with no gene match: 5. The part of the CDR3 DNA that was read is TGTGCCAGCAGTGATGTCTGGGGGGGCGCGGGTGCAGAA. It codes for CASSDVWGGAGAE. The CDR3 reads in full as CASSDVWGGAGAETLYF.

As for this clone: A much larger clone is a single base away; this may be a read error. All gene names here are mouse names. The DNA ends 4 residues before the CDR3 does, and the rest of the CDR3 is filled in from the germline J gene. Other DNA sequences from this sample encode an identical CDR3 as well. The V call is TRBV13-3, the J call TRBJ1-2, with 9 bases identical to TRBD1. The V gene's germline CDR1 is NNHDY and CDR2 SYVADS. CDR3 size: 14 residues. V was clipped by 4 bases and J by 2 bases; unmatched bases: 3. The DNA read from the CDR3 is TGTGCCAGCAGTCCACAGGGGGCCAACTCC. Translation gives CASSPQGANS. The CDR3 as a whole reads CASSPQGANSDYTF.

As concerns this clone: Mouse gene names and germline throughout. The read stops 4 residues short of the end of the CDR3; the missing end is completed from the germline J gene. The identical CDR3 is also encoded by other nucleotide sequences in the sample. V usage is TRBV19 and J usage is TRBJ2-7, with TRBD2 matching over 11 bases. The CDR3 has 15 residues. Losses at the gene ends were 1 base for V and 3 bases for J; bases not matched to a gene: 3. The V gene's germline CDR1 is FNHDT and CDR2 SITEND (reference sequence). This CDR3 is CASSIWGLGDYEQYF. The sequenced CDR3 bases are TGTGCCAGCAGTATATGGGGACTGGGGGACTAT.

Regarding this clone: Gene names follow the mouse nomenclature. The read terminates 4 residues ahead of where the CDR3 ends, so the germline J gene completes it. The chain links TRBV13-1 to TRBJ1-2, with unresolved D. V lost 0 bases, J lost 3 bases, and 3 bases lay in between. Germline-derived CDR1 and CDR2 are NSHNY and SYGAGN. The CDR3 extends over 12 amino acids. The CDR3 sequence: CASSDEYSDYTF. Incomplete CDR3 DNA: TGTGCCAGCAGTGATGAGTACTCC.

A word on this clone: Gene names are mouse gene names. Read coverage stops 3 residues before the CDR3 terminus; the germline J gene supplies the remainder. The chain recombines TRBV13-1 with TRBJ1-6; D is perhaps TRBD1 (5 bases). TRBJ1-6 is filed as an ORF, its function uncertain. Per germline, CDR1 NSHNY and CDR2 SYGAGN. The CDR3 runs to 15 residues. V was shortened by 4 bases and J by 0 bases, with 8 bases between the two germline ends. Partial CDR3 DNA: TGTGCCAGCAGTTTGGACAATTCCTATAATTCGCCC. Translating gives CASSLDNSYNSP. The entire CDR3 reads CASSLDNSYNSPLYF.

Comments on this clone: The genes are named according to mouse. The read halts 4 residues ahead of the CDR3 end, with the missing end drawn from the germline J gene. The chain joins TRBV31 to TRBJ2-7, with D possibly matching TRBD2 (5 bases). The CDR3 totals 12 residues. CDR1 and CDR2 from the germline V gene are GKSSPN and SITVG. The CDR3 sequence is CAWSLMGNEQYF. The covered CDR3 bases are TGTGCCTGGAGTCTAATGGGGAAT. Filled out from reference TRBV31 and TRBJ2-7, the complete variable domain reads AQTIHQWPVAEIKAVGSPLSLGCTIKGKSSPNLYWYWQATGGTLQQLFYSITVGQVESVVQLNLSASRPKDDQFILSTEKLLLSHSGFYLCAWSLMGNEQYFGPGTRLTVL.

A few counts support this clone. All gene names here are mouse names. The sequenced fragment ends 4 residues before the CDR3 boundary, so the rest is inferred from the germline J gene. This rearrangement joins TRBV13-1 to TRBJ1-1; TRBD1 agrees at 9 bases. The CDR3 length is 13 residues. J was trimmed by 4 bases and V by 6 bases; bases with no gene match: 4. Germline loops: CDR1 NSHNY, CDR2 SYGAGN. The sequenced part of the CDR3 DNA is TGTGCCAGCACCGGGACAGGGACCACA. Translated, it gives CASTGTGTT. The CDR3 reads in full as CASTGTGTTEVFF.

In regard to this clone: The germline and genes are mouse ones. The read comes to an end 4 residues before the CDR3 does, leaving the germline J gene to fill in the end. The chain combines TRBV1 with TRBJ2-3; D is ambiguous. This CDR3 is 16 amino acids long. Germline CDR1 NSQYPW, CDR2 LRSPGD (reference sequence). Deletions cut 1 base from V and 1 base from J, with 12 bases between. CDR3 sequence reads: CTCSAGNEWGAETLYF. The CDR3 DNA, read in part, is TGCACCTGCAGTGCAGGCAATGAGTGGGGTGCAGAA.

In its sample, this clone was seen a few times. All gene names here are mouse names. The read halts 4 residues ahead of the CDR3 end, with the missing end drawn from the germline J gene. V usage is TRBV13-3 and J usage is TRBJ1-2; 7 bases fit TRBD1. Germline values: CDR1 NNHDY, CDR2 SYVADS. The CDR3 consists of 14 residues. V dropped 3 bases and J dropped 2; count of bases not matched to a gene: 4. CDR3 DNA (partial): TGTGCCAGCAGTGTGACAGGGTGGAACTCC. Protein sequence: CASSVTGWNS. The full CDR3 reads CASSVTGWNSDYTF.

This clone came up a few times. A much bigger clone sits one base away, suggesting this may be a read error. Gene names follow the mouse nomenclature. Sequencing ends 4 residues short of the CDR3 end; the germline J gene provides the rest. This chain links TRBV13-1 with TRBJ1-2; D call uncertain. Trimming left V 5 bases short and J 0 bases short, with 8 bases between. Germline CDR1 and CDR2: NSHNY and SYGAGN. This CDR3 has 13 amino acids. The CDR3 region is CASRNNANSDYTF. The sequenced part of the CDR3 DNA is TGTGCCAGCAGGAACAATGCAAACTCC.